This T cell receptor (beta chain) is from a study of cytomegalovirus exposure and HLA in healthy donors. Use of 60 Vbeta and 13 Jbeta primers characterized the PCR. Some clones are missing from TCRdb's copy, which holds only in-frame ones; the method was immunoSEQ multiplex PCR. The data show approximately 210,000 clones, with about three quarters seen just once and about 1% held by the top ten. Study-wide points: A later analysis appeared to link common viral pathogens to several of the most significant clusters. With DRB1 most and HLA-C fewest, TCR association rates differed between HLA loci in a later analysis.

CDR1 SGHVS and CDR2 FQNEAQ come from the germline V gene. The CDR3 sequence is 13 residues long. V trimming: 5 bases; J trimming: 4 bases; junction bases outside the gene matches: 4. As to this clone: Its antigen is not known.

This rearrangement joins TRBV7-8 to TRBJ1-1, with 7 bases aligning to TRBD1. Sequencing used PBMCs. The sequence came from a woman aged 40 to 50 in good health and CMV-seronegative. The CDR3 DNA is TGTGCCAGCAGCCTGACAGGGCCCACTGAAGCTTTCTTT. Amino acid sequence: CASSLTGPTEAFF.